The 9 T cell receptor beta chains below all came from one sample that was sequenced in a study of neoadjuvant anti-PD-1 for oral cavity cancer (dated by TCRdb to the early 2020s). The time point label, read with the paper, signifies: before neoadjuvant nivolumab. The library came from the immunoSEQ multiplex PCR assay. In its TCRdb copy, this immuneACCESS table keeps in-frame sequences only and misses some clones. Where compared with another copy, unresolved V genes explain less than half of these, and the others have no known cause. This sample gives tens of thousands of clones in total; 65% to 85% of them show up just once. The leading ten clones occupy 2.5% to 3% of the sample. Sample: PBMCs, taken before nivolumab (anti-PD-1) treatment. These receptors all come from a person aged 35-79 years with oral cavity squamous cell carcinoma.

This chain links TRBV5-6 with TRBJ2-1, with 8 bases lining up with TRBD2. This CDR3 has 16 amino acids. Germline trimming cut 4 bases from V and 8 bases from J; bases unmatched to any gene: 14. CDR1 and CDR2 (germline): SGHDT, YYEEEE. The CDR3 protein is CASSPGGASGWYEQFF. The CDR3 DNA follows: TGTGCCAGCAGCCCGGGGGGGGCTAGTGGGTGGTATGAGCAGTTCTTC.

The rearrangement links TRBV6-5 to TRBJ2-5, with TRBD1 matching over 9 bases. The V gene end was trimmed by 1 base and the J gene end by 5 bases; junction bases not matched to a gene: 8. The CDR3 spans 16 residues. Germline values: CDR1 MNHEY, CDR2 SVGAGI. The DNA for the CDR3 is TGTGCCAGCAGTTACTTTGGGACAGGGAGGAGCGAGACCCAGTACTTC. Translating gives CASSYFGTGRSETQYF.

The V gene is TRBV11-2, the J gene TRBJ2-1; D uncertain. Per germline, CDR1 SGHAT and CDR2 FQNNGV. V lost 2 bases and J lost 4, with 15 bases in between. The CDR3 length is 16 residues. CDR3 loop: CASSLSSMQKYNEQFF. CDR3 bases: TGTGCCAGCAGCTTATCGTCCATGCAAAAATACAATGAGCAGTTCTTC.

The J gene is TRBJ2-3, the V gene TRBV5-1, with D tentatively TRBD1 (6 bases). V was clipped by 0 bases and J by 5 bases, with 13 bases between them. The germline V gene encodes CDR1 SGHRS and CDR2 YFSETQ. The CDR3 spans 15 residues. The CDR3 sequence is CASSLGAGARDTQYF. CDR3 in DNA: TGCGCCAGCAGCTTGGGGGCAGGGGCGCGAGATACGCAGTATTTT.

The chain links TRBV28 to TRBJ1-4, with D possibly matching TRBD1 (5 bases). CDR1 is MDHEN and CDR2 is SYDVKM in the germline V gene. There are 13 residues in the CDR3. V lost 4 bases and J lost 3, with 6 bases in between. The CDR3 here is CASSSRANEKLFF. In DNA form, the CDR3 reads TGTGCCAGCAGTTCCAGGGCTAATGAAAAACTGTTTTTT. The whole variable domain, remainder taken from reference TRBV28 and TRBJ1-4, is DVKVTQSSRYLVKRTGEKVFLECVQDMDHENMFWYRQDPGLGLRLIYFSYDVKMKEKGDIPEGYSVSREKKERFSLILESASTNQTSMYLCASSSRANEKLFFGSGTQLSVL.

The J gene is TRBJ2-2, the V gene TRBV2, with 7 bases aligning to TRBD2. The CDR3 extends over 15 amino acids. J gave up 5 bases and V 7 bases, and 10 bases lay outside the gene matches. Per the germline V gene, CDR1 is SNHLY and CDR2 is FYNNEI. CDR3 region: CASITQGGETGELFF. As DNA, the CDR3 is TGTGCCAGCATCACCCAGGGAGGGGAAACCGGGGAGCTGTTTTTT.

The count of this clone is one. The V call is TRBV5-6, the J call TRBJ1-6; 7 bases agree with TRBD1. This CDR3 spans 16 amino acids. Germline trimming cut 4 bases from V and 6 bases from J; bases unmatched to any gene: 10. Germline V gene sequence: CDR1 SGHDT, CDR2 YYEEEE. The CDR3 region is CASSLHRTGANSPLHF. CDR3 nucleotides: TGTGCCAGCAGCCTACACAGGACAGGTGCTAATTCACCCCTCCACTTT.

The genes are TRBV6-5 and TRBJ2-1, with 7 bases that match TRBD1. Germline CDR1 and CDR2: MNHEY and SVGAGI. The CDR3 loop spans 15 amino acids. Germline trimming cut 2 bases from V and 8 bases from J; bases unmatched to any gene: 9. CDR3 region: CASSYRRGRSDEQFF. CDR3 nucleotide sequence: TGTGCCAGCAGTTACCGCAGGGGGAGATCCGATGAGCAGTTCTTC.

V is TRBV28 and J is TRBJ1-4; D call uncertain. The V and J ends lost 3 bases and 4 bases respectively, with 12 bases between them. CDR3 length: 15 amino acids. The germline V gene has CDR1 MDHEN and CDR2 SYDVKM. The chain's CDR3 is CASSFSPRFNEKLFF. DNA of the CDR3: TGTGCCAGCAGTTTCTCACCCAGGTTTAATGAAAAACTGTTTTTT. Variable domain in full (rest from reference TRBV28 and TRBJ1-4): DVKVTQSSRYLVKRTGEKVFLECVQDMDHENMFWYRQDPGLGLRLIYFSYDVKMKEKGDIPEGYSVSREKKERFSLILESASTNQTSMYLCASSFSPRFNEKLFFGSGTQLSVL.